A single TCR beta chain is shown here with its context. The data derive from a study of blood T cell repertoires in COVID-19. At the level of the study: Material from acute and convalescent COVID-19 was sourced from the United States, Italy and Spain. PBMCs, B-cell-depleted T cells, or T cells provided the cDNA or gDNA that made up the material.

Per the authors' pipeline: Amplification from reference gene primers served as the basis for estimated nucleated cell counts. Data came from immunoSEQ multiplex PCR; TCRdb stores just in-frame clones and leaves some out. The DNA was the basis for D and trimming; V, J and clone size are from that table. This table has under 60,000 clones, 87% appearing once. The clonotype comes from a human donor with acute or convalescent COVID-19. The donor label of this sample is uncertain. Specimen: peripheral blood.

DNA for the CDR3: TGTGCCAGCTCACCGAAGGGGCAGGGCGCTGAAGCTTTCTTT. It yields the protein CASSPKGQGAEAFF. The chain combines TRBV18 with TRBJ1-1, with TRBD1 as a possible D gene (5 bases). V was clipped by 3 bases and J by 6 bases, with 14 bases between them. Germline V CDR1 and CDR2: KGHSH, LQKENI. The CDR3 runs 14 residues.